These 5 T cell receptor beta chains came from one sample sequenced in a study of blood T cell repertoires in COVID-19. The protocol was immunoSEQ multiplex PCR, while the TCRdb copy is restricted to in-frame clones and leaves out a portion. The repertoire has about 250,000 clones, 88% of them found once; the top ten carry roughly 6.3%. Sequences were obtained from peripheral blood. The receptors originated from a woman aged 30 to 39 with COVID-19, enrolled during active disease.

The chain combines TRBV12-5 with TRBJ1-6; D is perhaps TRBD1 (6 bases). The CDR3 has 14 residues. Per the germline V gene, CDR1 is LGHNT and CDR2 is FRNRAP. With 6 bases removed from V and 5 bases from J, the gap between germline ends came to 11 bases. In nucleotides, the CDR3 is TGTGCTAGTGGGAAGACAGGTCATAATTCACCCCTCCACTTT. Its translation: CASGKTGHNSPLHF.

The chain employs TRBV28 and TRBJ1-2; D uncertain. The CDR3 runs 15 residues. V was cut by 8 bases and J by 4 bases, with 20 bases left in between. Germline V lookup: CDR1 MDHEN, CDR2 SYDVKM. The CDR3 region has the DNA TGTGCCAGCCGCCTGTCAGGTGGCTCCATCTATGGCTACACCTTC. This encodes CASRLSGGSIYGYTF.

The rearrangement joins TRBV14 to TRBJ2-3; 8 nucleotides match TRBD2. Per germline, CDR1 SGHDN and CDR2 FVKESK. The V and J ends lost 1 base and 0 bases, in that order; junction bases with no gene match: 0. CDR3 length: 15 amino acids. The DNA of the CDR3 is TGTGCCAGCAGCCAAGCGGGAGGGAGCACAGATACGCAGTATTTT. Amino acid sequence: CASSQAGGSTDTQYF.

The chain links TRBV10-3 to TRBJ2-7; D is perhaps TRBD2 (6 bases). V lost 5 bases, J lost 4 bases, and 12 bases lay in between. Germline values: CDR1 ENHRY, CDR2 SYGVKD. This CDR3 is 13 amino acids long. The CDR3 nucleotides are TGTGCCATCAGTCCGGAGGGGCAGTACGAGCAGTACTTC. It specifies CAISPEGQYEQYF.

This clone appeared a few times. V is TRBV6-6 and J is TRBJ1-1; weak D call: TRBD1 (5 bases). Germline V gene lookup returns CDR1 MNHNY and CDR2 SVGAGI (reference sequence). The CDR3 length is 17 residues. The ends were cut back, 5 bases at V and 0 bases at J, with 19 bases in the middle. CDR3 residues: CASSHRGLRLMNTEAFF. The CDR3 DNA reads as TGTGCCAGCAGTCACCGGGGACTCCGTCTTATGAACACTGAAGCTTTCTTT.